Below are 25 T cell receptor beta chains sequenced from a single sample in a study of blood T cell repertoires in COVID-19. Clones were sequenced by immunoSEQ multiplex PCR, and TCRdb holds only the in-frame ones, with some missing. The sample carries 250,000 or so clones, about nine tenths recorded once. The sequencing sample was made of peripheral blood. The receptor source for this set is a man aged 25 to 40 with COVID-19, enrolled during active disease.

This chain connects TRBV15 to TRBJ1-3; weak D call: TRBD1 (5 bases). Germline values: CDR1 LNHNV, CDR2 YYDKDF (reference sequence). Trimming took off 4 bases at V and 0 bases at J, with 19 bases between the two ends. CDR3 length equals 18 residues. DNA for the CDR3: TGTGCCACCAGCATCTCTAGGTGGGGGGATCACTCTGGAAACACCATATATTTT. Residues: CATSISRWGDHSGNTIYF.

This clone was seen a few times. The chain couples TRBV19 to TRBJ1-2, with 12 bases lining up with TRBD1. The V and J ends lost 3 bases and 5 bases, in that order; junction bases with no gene match: 16. Germline V lookup: CDR1 LNHDA, CDR2 SQIVND (reference sequence). This CDR3 comprises 19 residues. CDR3 DNA sequence: TGTGCCAGTAGTATTCTCCCGGGACAGGGGGCCCAAAAGATGTATGGCTACACCTTC. Its protein is CASSILPGQGAQKMYGYTF.

This chain connects TRBV6-6 to TRBJ1-1; 8 bases align to TRBD1. Germline-derived CDR1 and CDR2 are MNHNY and SVGAGI (reference sequence). The J segment lost 0 bases and the V segment lost 6 bases, leaving 3 bases of the junction unmatched. This CDR3 is 14 amino acids long. Here the CDR3 DNA reads TGTGCCAGCAGGGGGACAGGTTTGAACACTGAAGCTTTCTTT. This codes for CASRGTGLNTEAFF.

The chain uses TRBV7-2 and TRBJ1-1, with 9 bases aligning to TRBD1. Germline CDR1 reads SGHTA; CDR2 reads FQGNSA. The CDR3 covers 14 residues. J lost 7 bases, V lost 5 bases, and 8 bases had no gene match. The CDR3 DNA reads as TGTGCCAGCAGCCCGTCCCGGGACAGGGTTGAAGCTTTCTTT. Translated, it gives CASSPSRDRVEAFF.

A single count supports this clone. This sequence joins TRBV5-6 and TRBJ1-1; no firm D call. The CDR3 totals 16 residues. V dropped 4 bases and J dropped 0 bases, with 16 bases sitting between them. Germline V CDR1 and CDR2: SGHDT, YYEEEE. CDR3 sequence: CASSRGWDSMNTEAFF. CDR3 DNA: TGTGCCAGCAGCCGAGGGTGGGATTCCATGAACACTGAAGCTTTCTTT.

J is TRBJ2-7 and V is TRBV7-9; D perhaps matches TRBD2 (5 bases). The CDR3 is 14 amino acids. CDR1 is SEHNR and CDR2 is FQNEAQ in the germline V gene (reference sequence). Trimming stripped 4 bases from V and 6 bases from J, with 16 bases between. The CDR3 DNA reads TGTGCCAGCAGCTCCCGACTACAACGGGGCGAGCAGTACTTC. Encoded protein: CASSSRLQRGEQYF.

The CDR3 nucleotides are TGTGCCAGCAGCTTAGTCCGGGGATGGGTGGAGACCCAGTACTTC. Translation: CASSLVRGWVETQYF. This chain connects TRBV7-2 to TRBJ2-5; D might be TRBD2 (5 bases). The CDR3 has 15 residues. The V and J ends lost 1 base and 5 bases respectively, with 14 bases between them. Looked up from germline, CDR1 is SGHTA and CDR2 is FQGNSA.

This chain joins TRBV24-1 and TRBJ2-2; 10 bases agree with TRBD2. The germline CDR1 and CDR2 sequences are KGHDR and SFDVKD. The CDR3 runs to 17 residues. With 1 base clipped from V and 3 bases from J, the junction kept 4 bases outside the gene matches. This chain's CDR3 is CATSDLRAGGDTGELFF. CDR3 nucleotide sequence: TGTGCCACCAGTGATTTACGAGCGGGAGGGGACACCGGGGAGCTGTTTTTT.

This chain links TRBV27 with TRBJ2-5, with a tentative D call TRBD1 (6 bases). V was cut by 4 bases and J by 4 bases, with 19 bases left in between. CDR1 is MNHEY and CDR2 is SMNVEV in the germline V gene (reference sequence). This CDR3 comprises 16 residues. CDR3 amino acids: CASSSPRRGSRETQYF. Written as DNA, the CDR3 is TGTGCCAGCAGTTCCCCGCGAAGGGGGAGTCGAGAGACCCAGTACTTC.

This rearrangement joins TRBV12-5 to TRBJ2-7, with TRBD1 as a possible D gene (5 bases). The CDR3 spans 14 residues. Germline lookup yields CDR1 LGHNT and CDR2 FRNRAP. Trimming pared 5 bases from V and 6 bases from J, leaving 17 bases between. The CDR3 sequence: CASGPPRVSGEQYF. The CDR3 nucleotides are TGTGCTAGTGGTCCCCCCAGGGTTTCGGGCGAGCAGTACTTC.

The V and J genes are TRBV19 and TRBJ1-2; a weak D match, TRBD1 (6 bases). The CDR3 loop spans 14 amino acids. Germline CDR1 LNHDA, CDR2 SQIVND (reference sequence). V shed 6 bases and J shed 3 bases, with 14 bases lying between them. The CDR3 sequence: CASSPKTGYYGYTF. The CDR3 DNA reads as TGTGCCAGTAGCCCCAAAACAGGGTACTATGGCTACACCTTC.

V gene TRBV10-3 combines with J gene TRBJ1-4; D not certain. From germline, CDR1 is ENHRY and CDR2 SYGVKD. The ends were cut back, 3 bases at V and 7 bases at J, with 12 bases in the middle. The CDR3 spans 14 residues. CDR3 protein: CAISDGVEGEKLFF. Written as DNA, the CDR3 is TGTGCCATCAGTGATGGGGTCGAGGGTGAAAAACTGTTTTTT.

This clone was seen once. This sequence joins TRBV7-9 and TRBJ1-4, with D perhaps matching TRBD1 (6 bases). Germline lookup yields CDR1 SEHNR and CDR2 FQNEAQ (reference sequence). V was shortened by 3 bases and J by 8 bases, with 13 bases between the two germline ends. The CDR3 extends over 14 amino acids. CDR3 sequence: CASSFGQGREKLFF. CDR3 in DNA: TGTGCCAGCAGCTTCGGCCAGGGGCGGGAAAAACTGTTTTTT.

V is TRBV5-5 and J is TRBJ1-1; TRBD1 is a possible D gene (5 bases). In germline, CDR1 is SGHKS, CDR2 YYEKEE (reference sequence). Trimming pared 4 bases from V and 0 bases from J, leaving 16 bases between. The CDR3 extends over 16 amino acids. Here the CDR3 DNA reads TGTGCCAGCAGCCCTCCCGGGGGTTTCGTGAACACTGAAGCTTTCTTT. This sequence encodes CASSPPGGFVNTEAFF.

The chain links TRBV7-2 to TRBJ1-2, with 7 nucleotides matching TRBD1. CDR3 length equals 13 residues. The V gene end was trimmed by 5 bases and the J gene end by 13 bases; junction bases not matched to a gene: 13. The germline V gene has CDR1 SGHTA and CDR2 FQGNSA. The DNA of the CDR3 is TGTGCCAGCAGCACACGACGGGACAGTTTTAGCACCTTC. Translated: CASSTRRDSFSTF.

This clone was seen only once. This sequence joins TRBV7-2 and TRBJ1-6, with D possibly TRBD1 on 5 matching bases. With 5 bases removed from V and 3 bases from J, the gap between germline ends came to 8 bases. The CDR3 sequence is 14 residues long. Germline V gene lookup returns CDR1 SGHTA and CDR2 FQGNSA. CDR3 coding DNA: TGTGCCAGCAGCCAGACAGACTATAATTCACCCCTCCACTTT. This sequence encodes CASSQTDYNSPLHF.

This clone was picked up one time. This chain connects TRBV28 to TRBJ2-3; 9 nucleotides match TRBD1. The germline V gene has CDR1 MDHEN and CDR2 SYDVKM. The length of the CDR3 is 16 residues. J was trimmed by 1 base and V by 5 bases; bases with no gene match: 7. CDR3: CASSTVRDRGTDTQYF. CDR3 DNA: TGTGCCAGCAGTACAGTACGGGACAGGGGCACAGATACGCAGTATTTT.

This chain uses TRBV11-2 with TRBJ1-1; 7 nucleotides agree with TRBD1. CDR1 SGHAT and CDR2 FQNNGV come from the germline V gene. The length of the CDR3 is 14 residues. J gave up 3 bases and V 1 base, and 2 bases lay outside the gene matches. This CDR3 is CASSLVGTDTEAFF. CDR3 coding DNA: TGTGCCAGCAGCTTAGTTGGGACAGACACTGAAGCTTTCTTT.

This clone was picked up a small number of times. V usage is TRBV4-3 and J usage is TRBJ1-6; TRBD1 aligns across 8 bases. Germline lookup yields CDR1 LGHNA and CDR2 YSLEER. V gave up 3 bases and J gave up 4 bases; unmatched junction bases: 5. This CDR3 comprises 16 residues. Here the CDR3 DNA reads TGCGCCAGCAGCCAGGACAGGGCGGGTTATAATTCACCCCTCCACTTT. Amino acid sequence: CASSQDRAGYNSPLHF.

This rearrangement joins TRBV5-1 to TRBJ1-6, with 8 bases identical to TRBD1. This CDR3 is 15 amino acids long. V was pared by 4 bases and J by 10 bases, with 10 bases of the junction left unmatched. CDR1 and CDR2 (germline): SGHRS, YFSETQ. The CDR3 protein is CASSPQGGSESPLHF. CDR3 in DNA: TGCGCCAGCAGCCCACAGGGGGGCTCAGAGTCACCCCTCCACTTT.

The gene calls are TRBV9 and TRBJ2-7; the D gene is possibly TRBD1 (5 bases). Trimming removed 3 bases from V and 4 bases from J, with 14 bases in between. Looked up from germline, CDR1 is SGDLS and CDR2 is YYNGEE. This CDR3 has 14 residues. The CDR3 is CASSDGPGRYEQYF. CDR3 coding DNA: TGTGCCAGCAGCGATGGGCCAGGGCGTTACGAGCAGTACTTC.

The chain combines TRBV3-1 (or the pseudogene TRBV3-2) with TRBJ2-7; 15 positions agree with TRBD2. Trimming at V came to 2 bases and at J to 6 bases, leaving 8 bases not matched to a gene. Germline V gene data show CDR1 as LGHDT and CDR2 as YNNKEL (reference sequence). The CDR3 is 17 amino acids. Here the CDR3 reads CASSQLLGTSGRSEQYF. The CDR3 region has the DNA TGTGCCAGCAGCCAACTACTAGGGACTAGCGGGAGGTCCGAGCAGTACTTC.

This chain joins TRBV3-1 (or the pseudogene TRBV3-2) and TRBJ2-3, with D possibly being TRBD1 (6 bases). Trimming cost V 7 bases and J 3 bases, with 11 bases left between them. Germline CDR1 is LGHDT and CDR2 is YNNKEL (reference sequence). The CDR3 contains 13 residues. Here the CDR3 DNA reads TGTGCCAGCAAAGGGGGAAGGACAGATACGCAGTATTTT. Translated: CASKGGRTDTQYF.

The chain links TRBV7-7 to TRBJ2-1; D may be TRBD1 (5 bases). V was cut by 1 base and J by 9 bases, with 10 bases left in between. Germline CDR1 reads SSHAT; CDR2 reads FNYEAQ (reference sequence). This CDR3 is 13 amino acids long. The CDR3: CASSLDRQGEQFF. The CDR3 bases are TGTGCCAGCAGCTTAGACAGGCAGGGTGAGCAGTTCTTC.

V is TRBV4-3 and J is TRBJ2-1; D remains ambiguous. Trimming shortened V by 3 bases and J by 0 bases, and 9 bases separated the two germline ends. Germline loops: CDR1 LGHNA, CDR2 YSLEER. CDR3 length equals 15 residues. As DNA, the CDR3 is TGCGCCAGCAGCCAGAGGCCGTACTCCTACAATGAGCAGTTCTTC. Translation gives CASSQRPYSYNEQFF.